These 32 T cell receptor beta chains were all obtained from the same sample, sequenced in a study of blood T cell repertoires in COVID-19. Generated by immunoSEQ multiplex PCR, the TCRdb table keeps only in-frame clones and is missing some. The sample holds about 31,000 clones, over 75% seen once. Sequencing used peripheral blood. The receptors here all came from a man aged 55 to 70 with COVID-19, enrolled during active disease.

In DNA form, the CDR3 reads TGTGCCAGCAGTGAAGGAGGAGGAGGAGGGGAGACCCAGTACTTC. This gives the protein CASSEGGGGGETQYF. The chain couples TRBV2 to TRBJ2-5; D may be TRBD2 (6 bases). The CDR3 loop spans 15 amino acids. Trimming removed 1 base at V and 5 bases at J, with 14 bases between. Germline V CDR1 and CDR2: SNHLY, FYNNEI.

The chain combines TRBV14 with TRBJ2-1, with a tentative D call TRBD1 (6 bases). Germline V gives CDR1 SGHDN, CDR2 FVKESK. The length of the CDR3 is 15 residues. The ends were cut back, 4 bases at V and 0 bases at J, with 10 bases in the middle. CDR3 sequence: CASSLGTLSYNEQFF. Written as DNA, the CDR3 is TGTGCCAGCAGCCTCGGGACACTCTCCTACAATGAGCAGTTCTTC.

The rearrangement joins TRBV6-5 to TRBJ1-3; the match to TRBD1 covers 9 bases. The CDR3 covers 15 residues. CDR1 MNHEY and CDR2 SVGAGI come from the germline V gene. The V and J ends lost 6 bases and 8 bases, in that order; junction bases with no gene match: 11. CDR3 amino acids: CASRRGTGRLDTIYF. CDR3 bases: TGTGCCAGCAGAAGGGGGACAGGGAGGTTGGACACCATATATTTT.

The gene calls are TRBV4-2 and TRBJ1-5; D unclear. The length of the CDR3 is 14 residues. The V and J ends lost 0 bases and 7 bases respectively, with 10 bases between them. CDR1 LGHNA and CDR2 YNFKEQ come from the germline V gene. CDR3 coding DNA: TGTGCCAGCAGCCAAGAGCAGACGGGACAGCCCCAGCATTTT. It translates to CASSQEQTGQPQHF.

The chain links TRBV27 to TRBJ2-1; the match to TRBD2 covers 9 bases. CDR1 is MNHEY and CDR2 is SMNVEV in the germline V gene (reference sequence). The junction had 9 bases not matched to a gene; V was cut back by 7 bases and J by 8 bases. This CDR3 is 14 amino acids long. For the CDR3, the DNA is TGTGCCAGCATATCGGGACTAGCACAAGATGAGCAGTTCTTC. This gives the protein CASISGLAQDEQFF.

This clone appeared a few times. This chain joins TRBV25-1 and TRBJ2-7; maybe TRBD1 (5 bases). CDR1 and CDR2 from the germline V gene are MGHDK and SYGVNS. The CDR3 contains 11 residues. Trimming took off 8 bases at V and 7 bases at J, with 12 bases between the two ends. CDR3 sequence: CASLGVGEQYF. The CDR3 DNA follows: TGTGCCAGCCTAGGGGTCGGGGAGCAGTACTTC.

The CDR3 nucleotides read TGTGCCAGCAGTAACCAAGACAGGGTCAGGGAGACCCAGTACTTC. Protein sequence: CASSNQDRVRETQYF. The V gene is TRBV5-4, the J gene TRBJ2-5; 7 bases are a match to TRBD1. After removal of 5 bases from V and 5 bases from J, the junction contained 12 bases not matched to a gene. The CDR3 contains 15 residues. Germline lookup yields CDR1 SGHNT and CDR2 YYREEE (reference sequence).

The gene calls are TRBV28 and TRBJ1-1; tentatively, D is TRBD1 (5 bases). CDR1 is MDHEN, CDR2 SYDVKM, per germline. The V and J ends lost 7 bases and 0 bases respectively, with 12 bases between them. The CDR3 totals 14 residues. The CDR3: CASTGRQLNTEAFF. CDR3 nucleotide sequence: TGTGCCAGCACCGGGAGACAGTTGAACACTGAAGCTTTCTTT.

In its sample, this clone was seen once. This sequence joins TRBV5-4 and TRBJ2-1, with 7 bases fitting TRBD1. Looked up from germline, CDR1 is SGHNT and CDR2 is YYREEE (reference sequence). The J segment lost 0 bases and the V segment lost 4 bases, leaving 7 bases of the junction unmatched. This CDR3 has 16 residues. The CDR3 DNA reads TGTGCCAGCAGCCAAAGAGGGGGCCACTCCTACAATGAGCAGTTCTTC. The encoded protein is CASSQRGGHSYNEQFF.

This sequence joins TRBV6-5 and TRBJ2-1; D ambiguous. Per germline, CDR1 MNHEY and CDR2 SVGAGI. V lost 5 bases and J 0 bases, leaving 11 bases between the germline ends. This CDR3 comprises 15 residues. CDR3 nucleotide sequence: TGTGCCAGCAGTCCCGTGTATTACTCCTACAATGAGCAGTTCTTC. Protein sequence: CASSPVYYSYNEQFF.

The chain combines TRBV30 with TRBJ2-7; 10 bases are a match to TRBD2. The germline CDR1 and CDR2 sequences are GTSNPN and SVGIG (reference sequence). J was trimmed by 4 bases and V by 5 bases; bases with no gene match: 5. The CDR3 is 13 residues long. The CDR3 sequence: CAWQREGRYEQYF. CDR3 sequence (DNA): TGTGCCTGGCAGCGGGAGGGCCGTTACGAGCAGTACTTC.

The chain carries TRBV2 and TRBJ2-7; 8 bases agree with TRBD1. Per the germline V gene, CDR1 is SNHLY and CDR2 is FYNNEI. The V and J ends lost 10 bases and 2 bases, in that order; junction bases with no gene match: 7. The CDR3 sequence is 13 residues long. The CDR3 here is CATGPRGPYEQYF. The CDR3 nucleotides are TGTGCCACGGGTCCCAGGGGGCCCTACGAGCAGTACTTC.

This chain uses TRBV2 with TRBJ1-4; 7 bases align to TRBD1. V lost 7 bases and J lost 4; bases outside the gene matches: 9. Germline values: CDR1 SNHLY, CDR2 FYNNEI. This CDR3 contains 15 residues. The CDR3 loop reads CASTQGGGNNEKLFF. The CDR3, as DNA: TGTGCCAGCACCCAGGGGGGAGGTAATAATGAAAAACTGTTTTTT.

This rearrangement joins TRBV11-3 to TRBJ1-5, with 7 bases identical to TRBD1. The germline gives CDR1 SGHNT, CDR2 YENEEA. The V segment lost 1 base and the J segment 0 bases; nucleotides outside the gene matches: 6. This CDR3 has 17 amino acids. CDR3 in amino acids: CASSLAGQDDSNQPQHF. CDR3 DNA sequence: TGTGCCAGCAGCTTAGCCGGACAGGATGATAGCAATCAGCCCCAGCATTTT.

CDR3 sequence (DNA): TGTGCCAGCAGCTTGGTGGAGGCCGGGGGTTGGGTCACCGGGGAGCTGTTTTTT. It specifies CASSLVEAGGWVTGELFF. J is TRBJ2-2 and V is TRBV5-6; weak D call: TRBD2 (6 bases). Trimming stripped 0 bases from V and 4 bases from J, with 19 bases between. CDR1 and CDR2 (germline): SGHDT, YYEEEE. The CDR3 extends over 18 amino acids.

The rearrangement joins TRBV28 to TRBJ1-2; D is undetermined. This CDR3 contains 15 residues. The ends were cut back, 3 bases at V and 4 bases at J, with 15 bases in the middle. CDR1 and CDR2 from the germline V gene are MDHEN and SYDVKM. CDR3 region: CASSLGDGNFYGYTF. In nucleotides, the CDR3 is TGTGCCAGCAGTTTGGGAGACGGCAACTTCTATGGCTACACCTTC.

This chain joins TRBV19 and TRBJ1-5; D gene uncertain. Between the trimmed V and J ends, which lost 9 bases and 0 bases, there was a span of 12 bases. CDR3 size: 14 residues. Germline lookup yields CDR1 LNHDA and CDR2 SQIVND (reference sequence). CDR3 residues: CASEPTYSNQPQHF. The DNA for the CDR3 is TGTGCCAGCGAACCCACTTATAGCAATCAGCCCCAGCATTTT.

This clone came up a few times. The chain's CDR3 is CASSEVSGAGNTIYF. The DNA for the CDR3 is TGTGCCAGCAGTGAAGTGTCCGGGGCTGGAAACACCATATATTTT. This sequence joins TRBV6-1 and TRBJ1-3; the D is unclear. This CDR3 has 15 amino acids. V was cut by 1 base and J by 2 bases, with 9 bases left in between. From germline, CDR1 is MNHNS and CDR2 SASEGT.

The CDR3 DNA sequence: TGTGCCACCTCACGGGCTACGGGACTAACCCCAAAGTACTTC. It specifies CATSRATGLTPKYF. The gene calls are TRBV27 and TRBJ2-4; 7 positions agree with TRBD2. V dropped 10 bases and J dropped 14; count of bases not matched to a gene: 20. The CDR3 has 14 amino acids. CDR1 is MNHEY and CDR2 is SMNVEV in the germline V gene (reference sequence).

The CDR3 sequence is CASSHDRKDTEAFF. As DNA, the CDR3 is TGTGCCAGCTCGCACGACAGGAAGGACACTGAAGCTTTCTTT. The chain couples TRBV18 to TRBJ1-1; TRBD1 is a possible D gene (6 bases). V shed 6 bases and J shed 3 bases, with 14 bases lying between them. The CDR3 is 14 amino acids. Germline assignment: CDR1 KGHSH and CDR2 LQKENI.

This clone has a handful of counts. This chain uses TRBV18 with TRBJ2-3; 7 positions match TRBD1. Germline assignment: CDR1 KGHSH and CDR2 LQKENI. Trimming cost V 4 bases and J 2 bases; bases outside gene matches: 6. The CDR3 has 15 amino acids. The CDR3 bases are TGTGCCAGCTCACTCGACAGGGCGATCACAGATACGCAGTATTTT. This codes for CASSLDRAITDTQYF.

This clone was picked up a small number of times. This chain connects TRBV7-9 to TRBJ2-5, with 7 bases lining up with TRBD1. V lost 2 bases to trimming and J lost 5 bases; unmatched junction nucleotides: 5. The CDR3 loop spans 14 amino acids. CDR1 SEHNR and CDR2 FQNEAQ come from the germline V gene (reference sequence). The CDR3: CASSLNSGGETQYF. In nucleotides, the CDR3 is TGTGCCAGCAGCTTAAATTCAGGGGGTGAGACCCAGTACTTC.

The V gene is TRBV11-2, the J gene TRBJ1-1; D unresolved. CDR3 length equals 13 residues. Germline-derived CDR1 and CDR2 are SGHAT and FQNNGV. Trimming left V 0 bases short and J 4 bases short, with 6 bases between. The CDR3 is CASSLERGTEAFF. The CDR3 region has the DNA TGTGCCAGCAGCTTAGAACGCGGCACTGAAGCTTTCTTT.

The chain's CDR3 is CASSSGPPAGPQGIQYF. CDR3 in DNA: TGTGCCAGCAGTTCGGGGCCGCCGGCGGGGCCCCAAGGCATCCAGTACTTC. The J gene is TRBJ2-5, the V gene TRBV28; the D gene is possibly TRBD2 (6 bases). Trimming took off 4 bases at V and 10 bases at J, with 28 bases between the two ends. The CDR3 is made up of 17 amino acids. Germline CDR1 and CDR2: MDHEN and SYDVKM. The variable domain in full, completed from reference TRBV28 and TRBJ2-5, reads DVKVTQSSRYLVKRTGEKVFLECVQDMDHENMFWYRQDPGLGLRLIYFSYDVKMKEKGDIPEGYSVSREKKERFSLILESASTNQTSMYLCASSSGPPAGPQGIQYFGPGTRLLVL.

This clone was counted once. This chain links TRBV6-1 with TRBJ2-3; no reliable D call. The CDR3 is 15 amino acids. From germline, CDR1 is MNHNS and CDR2 SASEGT. Trimming removed 0 bases at V and 2 bases at J, with 9 bases between. CDR3 sequence: CASSEASAPTDTQYF. The CDR3 DNA is TGTGCCAGCAGTGAAGCGAGTGCCCCCACAGATACGCAGTATTTT.

The CDR3 nucleotides are TGTGCCAGTAGTCCGGGACTAGCGGACTCCTACAATGAGCAGTTCTTC. Encoded protein: CASSPGLADSYNEQFF. This chain joins TRBV19 and TRBJ2-1; 11 bases agree with TRBD2. The CDR3 has 16 amino acids. The J segment lost 0 bases and the V segment lost 5 bases, leaving 3 bases of the junction unmatched. Germline V CDR1 and CDR2: LNHDA, SQIVND (reference sequence).

This chain uses TRBV29-1 with TRBJ1-5, with D perhaps matching TRBD1 (5 bases). This CDR3 has 13 amino acids. Trimming shortened V by 7 bases and J by 5 bases, and 15 bases separated the two germline ends. Per germline, CDR1 SQVTM and CDR2 ANQGSEA. For the CDR3, the DNA is TGCAGCGCTGCGGACACTTACGATCAGCCCCAGCATTTT. Its translation: CSAADTYDQPQHF.

CDR3 DNA sequence: TGTGCCACCAGCAGGAGCGGGAGAGTCGACGAGCAGTACTTC. This translates into CATSRSGRVDEQYF. V and J are TRBV15 and TRBJ2-7, with TRBD2 identical over 8 bases. CDR3 size: 14 residues. The germline CDR1 and CDR2 sequences are LNHNV and YYDKDF (reference sequence). With 3 bases clipped from V and 5 bases from J, the junction kept 6 bases outside the gene matches. The whole variable domain, remainder taken from reference TRBV15 and TRBJ2-7, is DAMVIQNPRYQVTQFGKPVTLSCSQTLNHNVMYWYQQKSSQAPKLLFHYYDKDFNNEADTPDNFQSRRPNTSFCFLDIRSPGLGDTAMYLCATSRSGRVDEQYFGPGTRLTVT.

The chain employs TRBV2 and TRBJ2-7; D is ambiguous. Germline lookup yields CDR1 SNHLY and CDR2 FYNNEI. Deletions cut 8 bases from V and 1 base from J, with 12 bases between. This CDR3 comprises 13 residues. In nucleotides, the CDR3 is TGTGCCAGCCATTACACGAGGTCCTACGAGCAGTACTTC. Its protein product is CASHYTRSYEQYF.

The chain uses TRBV30 and TRBJ1-4, with 8 bases lining up with TRBD1. The junction had 11 bases not matched to a gene; V was cut back by 2 bases and J by 9 bases. CDR3 length: 15 residues. Germline V gene data show CDR1 as GTSNPN and CDR2 as SVGIG (reference sequence). In DNA, the CDR3 is TGTGCCTGGAGTCCCCCGGACAGGGACGATAAAAAACTGTTTTTT. Residues: CAWSPPDRDDKKLFF.

V is TRBV28 and J is TRBJ1-3; 7 bases map to TRBD1. J lost 0 bases, V lost 6 bases, and 11 bases had no gene match. Germline CDR1 and CDR2: MDHEN and SYDVKM. CDR3 size: 17 residues. CDR3 sequence reads: CASRGHKGQLSGNTIYF. For the CDR3, the DNA is TGTGCCAGCAGGGGGCATAAGGGACAGCTCTCTGGAAACACCATATATTTT. Based on the CDR3 plus reference TRBV28 and TRBJ1-3, the full variable domain is DVKVTQSSRYLVKRTGEKVFLECVQDMDHENMFWYRQDPGLGLRLIYFSYDVKMKEKGDIPEGYSVSREKKERFSLILESASTNQTSMYLCASRGHKGQLSGNTIYFGEGSWLTVV.

This clone was observed once. V is TRBV7-9 and J is TRBJ2-1; 8 bases match TRBD1. V shed 5 bases, J shed 4 bases, and the junction held 7 bases outside the gene matches. Germline CDR1 SEHNR, CDR2 FQNEAQ (reference sequence). CDR3 length equals 15 residues. The CDR3 DNA is TGTGCCAGCAGCCGCGGGACAGGAGGATACAATGAGCAGTTCTTC. It specifies CASSRGTGGYNEQFF.